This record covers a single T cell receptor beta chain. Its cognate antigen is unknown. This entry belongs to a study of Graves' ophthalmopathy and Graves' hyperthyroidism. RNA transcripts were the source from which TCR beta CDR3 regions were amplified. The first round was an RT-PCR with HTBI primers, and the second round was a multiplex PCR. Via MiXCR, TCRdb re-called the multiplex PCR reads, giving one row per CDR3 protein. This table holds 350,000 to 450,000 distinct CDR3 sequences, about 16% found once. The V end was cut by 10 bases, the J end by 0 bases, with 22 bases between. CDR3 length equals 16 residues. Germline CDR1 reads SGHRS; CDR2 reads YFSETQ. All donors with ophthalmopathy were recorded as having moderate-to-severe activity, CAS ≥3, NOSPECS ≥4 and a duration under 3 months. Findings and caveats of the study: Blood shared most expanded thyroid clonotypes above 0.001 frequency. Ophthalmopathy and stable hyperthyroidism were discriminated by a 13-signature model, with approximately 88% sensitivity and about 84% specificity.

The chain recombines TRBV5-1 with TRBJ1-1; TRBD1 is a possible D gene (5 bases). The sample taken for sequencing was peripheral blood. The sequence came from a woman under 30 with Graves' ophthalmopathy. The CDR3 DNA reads TGCGCCTCCTCGGCGGGGGGAGTTTTTATGAACACTGAAGCTTTCTTT. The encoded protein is CASSAGGVFMNTEAFF.